This paragraph reports one TCR beta chain. This record belongs to a study of blood T cell repertoires in COVID-19. Profiling relied on immunoSEQ multiplex PCR, and the TCRdb table lists in-frame clones only, not all of them. The sample has 78,000 or so clones; around 83% are singletons. The material sequenced was peripheral blood. This clonotype originated in a human donor in a cohort sampled during active COVID-19.

The CDR3 protein is CAWSGNGIGETQYF. CDR3 DNA sequence: TGTGCCTGGAGCGGTAACGGGATAGGGGAGACCCAGTACTTC. The chain has TRBV30 and TRBJ2-5, with a possible D match to TRBD2 (5 bases). Germline V gene sequence: CDR1 GTSNPN, CDR2 SVGIG (reference sequence). Deletions cut 3 bases from V and 5 bases from J, with 16 bases between. The CDR3 runs to 14 residues.